The present T cell receptor beta chain was sequenced within a study of radiation and T cells in renal cell carcinoma. About the study: Nephrectomy followed 15 Gy stereotactic body radiation by 4 weeks. Study-level findings and limits: Without pretreatment biopsies, baseline tumor clonotype presence was undetermined. From baseline, blood top tumor clonotypes peaked at 2 weeks post-radiation.

The assay was immunoSEQ multiplex PCR, and TCRdb's table has in-frame clones only and misses some. The table has about 49,000 clones, 75% to 85% seen once. As for time point: baseline pretreatment blood. The treatment was: 15 Gy SBRT to primary tumor, nephrectomy 4 weeks later. Concerning this clone itself: Its antigen is still unknown.

The V end lost 0 bases, the J end lost 4 bases, and 10 bases lay between the germline ends. CDR3 size: 15 residues. The germline V gene encodes CDR1 MGHRA and CDR2 YSYEKL. This TCR was sampled from a woman in her sixties or seventies with renal cell carcinoma. This chain connects TRBV4-1 to TRBJ1-5, with D unresolved. This specimen consisted of blood, obtained from a patient whose treatment included radiotherapy and nephrectomy. In nucleotides, the CDR3 is TGCGCCAGCAGCCAAGACGTGTCGGGGAATCAGCCCCAGCATTTT. Encoded protein: CASSQDVSGNQPQHF.